This TCR beta chain comes out of a study of T cell responses to AZD1222 COVID-19 vaccine (TCRdb year 2021). Looking at the study overall: AZD1222 recipients with second doses at about 4 weeks or about 12 weeks were pooled, because spike-specific TCR depth and breadth did not differ between schedules. A total of 230 or so trial participants underwent TCR sequencing, of whom some 210 received two doses of AZD1222 and 26 received two doses of the MenACWY control vaccine. Trial participants were enrolled by age into subgroups of 18-55, 56-69 and 70-plus years, and 148, 28 and 57 TCR-sequenced participants, respectively, were included in these subgroups. Findings and caveats that apply to the study as a whole: Only five or six AZD1222 recipients were SARS-CoV-2 seropositive at baseline, limiting conclusions about previously exposed vaccinees. After two AZD1222 doses, spike-specific TCR breadth and depth were significantly higher than at day 0 and than in MenACWY recipients. Participants were mostly white British, with more females than males. The authors suggested clonal diversity may have been underestimated. In the small 56-69-year group, the increase in depth fell short of significance, most likely because of low power. Reportedly, almost half of the unique spike-specific TCRs recognized epitopes lying outside the regions that are mutated in the B.1.351 and B.1.1.7 variants. Because no samples from the day 14 peak response were available, repertoires could be characterized only after the peak T cell response. CD4 TCRs associated with the vaccine covered the entire spike protein, and the dominant responses were in regions 160-218 and 743-854.

The time point label for this specimen denotes: baseline before first vaccination. Vaccinee samples were obtained from the UK trials COV001 and COV002, which included a single-blind randomized controlled phase 2/3 trial of AZD1222 (ChAdOx1 nCoV-19) in healthy adults. For TCRbeta chain sequencing, PBMC samples were collected from trial participants at day 0 and at day 28 after the second dose. Comments on this clone: It has no known antigen specificity. Per-base qualities were not stored, and no clone one base away is much larger.

The CDR3 regions of human TCRbeta chains were analyzed by immunosequencing. In the source study's methods: TCRs in the repertoires were matched against a reference library of SARS-CoV-2-specific TCRs that had been generated with the MIRA antigen-specificity platform. Breadth was defined as the fraction of unique TCRs that were SARS-CoV-2-associated, and depth was defined as the fraction of total T cells that were SARS-CoV-2-associated. Using the MIRA data, every spike-specific TCR was mapped to the spike region that the TCR reacted to and assigned to either a CD4 or a CD8 class. Log10-transformed breadth and depth values were compared by one-way ANOVA with Sidak's multiple comparisons tests. Here the immuneACCESS table is served through TCRdb, limited to in-frame sequences with V and J called. Missing clones are a known gap in these copies; in checked studies unresolved V genes cover under half, and the rest lacks a known reason. The DNA was the basis for D and trimming; V, J and clone size are from that table. This sample is represented by 90,000 to 100,000 clones; approximately 90% of them were singletons. The ten largest clones represent just under 7.5% of the sample.

Sequences SGDLS (CDR1) and YYNGEE (CDR2) are obtained from the germline V gene. From its cysteine to its phenylalanine, the CDR3 spans 16 amino acids. Solely the CDR3 DNA is kept, with 48 bases framed from the first base. At the junction V is shortened by 0 bases and J by 7 bases, with 14 bases in between. This chain is built from TRBV9 and TRBJ1-6; confidence is insufficient to name the D gene. The receptor comes from an adult in good health. The source material was peripheral blood, sampled on day 0 of AZD1222 vaccination. The CDR3 has the sequence CASSVAPGSGNSPLHF. DNA sequence: TGTGCCAGCAGCGTAGCCCCGGGGTCGGGGAATTCACCCCTCCACTTT.